The sequence of this T cell receptor (beta chain) was determined in a study of T cell changes during pregnancy in multiple sclerosis. V was trimmed by 0 bases and J by 5 bases, leaving 11 bases between them. The CDR3 runs 15 residues. Germline V gene data show CDR1 as SGHRS and CDR2 as YFSETQ. Generated by immunoSEQ multiplex PCR, the TCRdb table keeps only in-frame clones and is missing some. In the table there are 32,000 or so clones, about nine tenths of which are singletons. Sequencing used CD4+ T cells from peripheral blood mononuclear cells, obtained in the third trimester of pregnancy. The rearrangement uses TRBV5-1 and TRBJ2-2; D possibly corresponds to TRBD1 (5 bases). The clonotype originates from a female donor in good health, enrolled as a control in a pregnancy study. The CDR3 region has the DNA TGCGCCAGCAGCTTGGGGCAGGGTGGAACCGGGGAGCTGTTTTTT. Amino acids: CASSLGQGGTGELFF.